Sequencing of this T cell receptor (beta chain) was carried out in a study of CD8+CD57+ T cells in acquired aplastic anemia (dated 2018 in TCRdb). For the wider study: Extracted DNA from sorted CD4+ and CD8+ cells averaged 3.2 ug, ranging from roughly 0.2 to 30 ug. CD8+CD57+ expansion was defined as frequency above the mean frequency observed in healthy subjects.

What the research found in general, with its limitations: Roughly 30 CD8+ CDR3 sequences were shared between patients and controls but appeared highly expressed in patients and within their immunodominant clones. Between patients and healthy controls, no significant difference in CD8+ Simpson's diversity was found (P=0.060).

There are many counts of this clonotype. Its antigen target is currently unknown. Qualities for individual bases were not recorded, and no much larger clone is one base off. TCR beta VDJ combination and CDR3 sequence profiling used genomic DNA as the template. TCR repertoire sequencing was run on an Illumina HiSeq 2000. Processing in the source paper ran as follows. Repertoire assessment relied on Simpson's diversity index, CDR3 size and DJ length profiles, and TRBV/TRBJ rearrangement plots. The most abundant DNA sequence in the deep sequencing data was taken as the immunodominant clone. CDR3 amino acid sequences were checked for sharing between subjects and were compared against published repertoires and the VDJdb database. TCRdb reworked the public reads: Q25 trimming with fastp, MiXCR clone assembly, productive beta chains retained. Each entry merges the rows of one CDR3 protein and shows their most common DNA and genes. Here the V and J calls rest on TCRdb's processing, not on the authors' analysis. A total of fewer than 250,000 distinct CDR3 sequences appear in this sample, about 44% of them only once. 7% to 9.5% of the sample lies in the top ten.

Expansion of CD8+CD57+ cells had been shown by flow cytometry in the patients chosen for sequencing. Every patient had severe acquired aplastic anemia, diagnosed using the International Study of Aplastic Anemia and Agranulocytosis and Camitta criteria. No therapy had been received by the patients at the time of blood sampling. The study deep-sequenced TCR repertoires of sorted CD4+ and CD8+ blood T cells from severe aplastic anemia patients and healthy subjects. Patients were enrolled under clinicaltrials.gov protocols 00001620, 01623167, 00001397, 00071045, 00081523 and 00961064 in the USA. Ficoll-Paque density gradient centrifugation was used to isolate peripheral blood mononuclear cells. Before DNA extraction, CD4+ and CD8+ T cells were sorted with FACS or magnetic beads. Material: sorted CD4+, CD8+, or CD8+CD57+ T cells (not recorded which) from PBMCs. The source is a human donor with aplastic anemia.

The sequenced DNA: TGTGCCAGCAGCAAGGAAAGCGGGAGGTCAGATACGCAGTATTTT. It encodes CASSKESGRSDTQYF. The chain uses TRBV7-9 and TRBJ2-3; the junction holds 9 bases that match TRBD2. CDR1 SEHNR and CDR2 FQNEAQ were looked up in the germline V gene (reference sequence). From V the trimming removes 5 bases and from J it removes 4 bases, while the gene matches leave 7 bases of the junction unaccounted for. Including the terminal cysteine and phenylalanine, the CDR3 comprises 15 residues. This entry keeps only the CDR3 DNA: 45 bases, framed from base 1.